The 30 T cell receptor beta chains presented below share a single source sample, sequenced in a study of blood T cell repertoires in COVID-19. Generated by immunoSEQ multiplex PCR, the TCRdb table keeps only in-frame clones and is missing some. The sample lists 290,000 or so clones, roughly 87% occurring once. The sample comprised peripheral blood. These receptors all come from a man younger than 30 with active or convalescent COVID-19.

This sequence joins TRBV24-1 and TRBJ2-7, with 7 positions matching TRBD2. Germline-derived CDR1 and CDR2 are KGHDR and SFDVKD. V lost 4 bases and J lost 7; bases outside the gene matches: 9. The CDR3 runs 14 residues. For the CDR3, the DNA is TGTGCCACCAGTGACCCATCCCGGGGGGAAGAGCAGTACTTC. Its protein product is CATSDPSRGEEQYF.

The chain uses TRBV7-8 and TRBJ2-4, with D maybe TRBD1 (6 bases). The ends were cut back, 2 bases at V and 4 bases at J, with 15 bases in the middle. In germline, CDR1 is SGHVS, CDR2 FQNEAQ. The length of the CDR3 is 16 residues. CDR3 protein: CASSLRGMIGKNIQYF. The CDR3 DNA reads TGTGCCAGCAGCTTAAGGGGGATGATTGGGAAAAACATTCAGTACTTC.

The chain is built from TRBV27 and TRBJ2-2; D gene uncertain. The CDR3 covers 12 residues. Trimming took 3 bases from V and 7 from J, leaving 6 bases between them. Germline V gene sequence: CDR1 MNHEY, CDR2 SMNVEV (reference sequence). CDR3 in DNA: TGTGCCAGCAGTTTGGGCATCGGGGAGCTGTTTTTT. As protein: CASSLGIGELFF.

The genes are TRBV28 and TRBJ1-4; no reliable D call. This CDR3 comprises 10 residues. V lost 4 bases, J lost 13 bases, and 7 bases lay in between. Germline CDR1 and CDR2: MDHEN and SYDVKM. The CDR3 nucleotides read TGTGCCAGCAGTTCCTCGCGACTGTTTTTT. Its translation: CASSSSRLFF.

The rearrangement joins TRBV14 to TRBJ1-1; TRBD1 matches at 7 bases. Unmatched junction bases numbered 4, after V lost 4 bases and J lost 2 bases. Germline CDR1 is SGHDN and CDR2 is FVKESK. This CDR3 spans 14 amino acids. This CDR3 reads CASSLGTDNTEAFF. CDR3 DNA: TGTGCCAGCAGCCTGGGGACAGACAACACTGAAGCTTTCTTT.

The chain combines TRBV20-1 with TRBJ1-2; D gene ambiguous. Germline V CDR1 and CDR2: DFQATT, SNEGSKA (reference sequence). CDR3 length: 11 amino acids. The V gene lost 3 bases and the J gene lost 8 bases, with 10 bases spanning the gap. CDR3 nucleotides: TGCAGTGCTAGTGTACCCAGGGGCTACACCTTC. Amino acid sequence: CSASVPRGYTF.

This clone has just a few counts. Other nucleotide sequences in the sample specify the same CDR3. V and J are TRBV4-1 and TRBJ1-3; TRBD1 is a possible D gene (5 bases). V was pared by 1 base and J by 7 bases, with 11 bases between. Germline loops: CDR1 MGHRA, CDR2 YSYEKL. The CDR3 spans 14 residues. CDR3 in DNA: TGCGCCAGCAGCCAAGTAACGAAGGGGAACACCATATATTTT. It codes for CASSQVTKGNTIYF.

The chain has TRBV29-1 and TRBJ1-1, with D possibly matching TRBD1 (6 bases). V was cut by 5 bases and J by 5 bases, with 15 bases left in between. This CDR3 is 13 amino acids long. Germline CDR1 is SQVTM and CDR2 is ANQGSEA. The CDR3 is CSVRQGPRTEAFF. The CDR3 DNA reads as TGCAGCGTTAGGCAGGGGCCGAGGACTGAAGCTTTCTTT.

The chain joins TRBV9 to TRBJ1-1; TRBD1 agrees at 7 bases. Germline V gene data show CDR1 as SGDLS and CDR2 as YYNGEE. Trimming at V came to 4 bases and at J to 3 bases, leaving 6 bases not matched to a gene. The CDR3 sequence is 14 residues long. In DNA, the CDR3 is TGTGCCAGCAGCCCCCGGACAGGTTACACTGAAGCTTTCTTT. Residues: CASSPRTGYTEAFF.

This rearrangement joins TRBV15 to TRBJ1-4; D may be TRBD1 (5 bases). The CDR3 spans 15 residues. The germline V and J ends were trimmed by 2 bases and 0 bases, with 7 bases remaining between them. CDR1 and CDR2 (germline): LNHNV, YYDKDF (reference sequence). Here the CDR3 DNA reads TGTGCCACCAGCAGAACAGGATCAACTAATGAAAAACTGTTTTTT. The encoded protein is CATSRTGSTNEKLFF.

The chain combines TRBV27 with TRBJ2-3, with D possibly being TRBD2 (5 bases). Germline CDR1 MNHEY, CDR2 SMNVEV (reference sequence). This CDR3 spans 12 amino acids. Trimming left V 6 bases short and J 6 bases short, with 10 bases between. The CDR3: CASRTNADTQYF. The CDR3 region has the DNA TGTGCCAGCAGGACTAATGCGGATACGCAGTATTTT.

The V and J genes are TRBV6-5 and TRBJ1-1, with D possibly TRBD1 on 6 matching bases. V lost 2 bases to trimming and J lost 1 base, with 11 bases between them. The germline V gene encodes CDR1 MNHEY and CDR2 SVGAGI. CDR3 length equals 15 residues. Here the CDR3 reads CASSYTPGENTEAFF. CDR3 coding DNA: TGTGCCAGCAGTTACACGCCAGGGGAGAACACTGAAGCTTTCTTT.

In the case of this clone: Other DNA sequences within the sample encode an identical CDR3. CDR3 residues: CASSYRQANTEAFF. The CDR3, as DNA: TGTGCCAGCAGCTATAGACAGGCGAACACTGAAGCTTTCTTT. The rearrangement joins TRBV6-5 to TRBJ1-1; tentatively, D is TRBD1 (6 bases). V was pared by 6 bases and J by 1 base, with 12 bases between. The germline V gene encodes CDR1 MNHEY and CDR2 SVGAGI. The CDR3 is made up of 14 amino acids.

This clone appeared a few times. This chain connects TRBV6-6 to TRBJ1-1; no clear D gene. Germline V gives CDR1 MNHNY, CDR2 SVGAGI (reference sequence). V was pared by 8 bases and J by 1 base, with 14 bases between. The CDR3 covers 14 residues. The CDR3 sequence is CASGPGGGNTEAFF. CDR3 in DNA: TGTGCCAGCGGCCCCGGCGGTGGGAACACTGAAGCTTTCTTT.

This clone was observed once. This chain joins TRBV9 and TRBJ2-5; 9 bases are shared with TRBD1. V shed 4 bases and J 5 bases; nucleotides not matched to a gene: 15. This CDR3 spans 17 amino acids. The germline V gene has CDR1 SGDLS and CDR2 YYNGEE. The CDR3 DNA reads TGTGCCAGCAGCCCCTATAACGGGGACAGGGCCTTGGAGACCCAGTACTTC. Translation: CASSPYNGDRALETQYF.

This chain joins TRBV7-2 and TRBJ1-4; D unclear. Deletions cut 3 bases from V and 7 bases from J, with 15 bases between. Germline V lookup: CDR1 SGHTA, CDR2 FQGNSA. There are 15 residues in the CDR3. CDR3 in amino acids: CASSLVSEPFEKLFF. CDR3 DNA sequence: TGTGCCAGCAGCTTGGTTTCTGAGCCCTTTGAAAAACTGTTTTTT.

This clone has just a few counts. J is TRBJ2-6 and V is TRBV27, with 7 bases that match TRBD1. This CDR3 is built from 15 residues. Germline CDR1 MNHEY, CDR2 SMNVEV (reference sequence). Trimming cost V 6 bases and J 4 bases; bases outside gene matches: 6. The CDR3 here is CASRRQGSGANVLTF. CDR3 DNA: TGTGCCAGCAGAAGACAGGGCTCCGGGGCCAACGTCCTGACTTTC. Complete variable domain (other parts from reference TRBV27 and TRBJ2-6): EAQVTQNPRYLITVTGKKLTVTCSQNMNHEYMSWYRQDPGLGLRQIYYSMNVEVTDKGDVPEGYKVSRKEKRNFPLILESPSPNQTSLYFCASRRQGSGANVLTFGAGSRLTVL.

This clone has just one count. The chain carries TRBV5-6 and TRBJ1-1; TRBD1 matches 9 bases. CDR1 is SGHDT and CDR2 is YYEEEE in the germline V gene. This CDR3 has 17 residues. The junction had 7 bases not matched to a gene; V was cut back by 0 bases and J by 1 base. The CDR3 spells CASSLVVGQGPNTEAFF. The CDR3 DNA reads as TGTGCCAGCAGCTTGGTAGTTGGACAGGGGCCGAACACTGAAGCTTTCTTT.

Only a few counts were recorded for this clone. The chain recombines TRBV10-2 with TRBJ1-2; TRBD1 matches at 7 bases. V was pared by 8 bases and J by 0 bases, with 6 bases of the junction left unmatched. The V gene's germline CDR1 is WSHSY and CDR2 SAAADI. This CDR3 spans 14 amino acids. CDR3: CASVDRDSNYGYTF. CDR3 coding DNA: TGCGCCAGCGTAGACAGGGACTCTAACTATGGCTACACCTTC.

V is TRBV2 and J is TRBJ1-2; no firm D call. The CDR3 has 13 residues. Trimming took off 4 bases at V and 4 bases at J, with 10 bases between the two ends. Germline V gives CDR1 SNHLY, CDR2 FYNNEI. The CDR3 region has the DNA TGTGCCAGCAGTGGAAGAGAGTTCTATGGCTACACCTTC. Protein: CASSGREFYGYTF.

The V gene is TRBV14, the J gene TRBJ2-7; 8 bases match TRBD2. With 0 bases clipped from V and 4 bases from J, the junction kept 11 bases outside the gene matches. This CDR3 has 17 amino acids. CDR1 and CDR2 from the germline V gene are SGHDN and FVKESK. The CDR3 region is CASSQDRLSGGPYEQYF. CDR3 coding DNA: TGTGCCAGCAGCCAAGATAGATTGAGCGGGGGCCCGTACGAGCAGTACTTC.

This chain uses TRBV5-1 with TRBJ2-7; TRBD2 matches 12 bases. This CDR3 has 18 residues. The germline gives CDR1 SGHRS, CDR2 YFSETQ. V shed 0 bases, J shed 4 bases, and the junction held 11 bases outside the gene matches. CDR3 protein: CASSLESRLAGGLYEQYF. Here the CDR3 DNA reads TGCGCCAGCAGCTTGGAGTCTAGGCTAGCGGGAGGGCTGTACGAGCAGTACTTC.

The J gene is TRBJ2-7, the V gene TRBV25-1; 8 positions agree with TRBD1. The J segment lost 7 bases and the V segment lost 3 bases, leaving 8 bases of the junction unmatched. CDR1 MGHDK and CDR2 SYGVNS come from the germline V gene. This CDR3 has 14 residues. CDR3 loop: CASSDPGQGYEQYF. The CDR3 DNA reads as TGTGCCAGCAGTGATCCCGGACAGGGATATGAGCAGTACTTC.

This chain joins TRBV7-8 and TRBJ2-5; D perhaps matches TRBD2 (5 bases). CDR1 is SGHVS, CDR2 FQNEAQ, per germline. Trimming cost V 5 bases and J 4 bases, with 11 bases left between them. The CDR3 contains 13 residues. The CDR3 sequence is CASSLAGGETQYF. Written as DNA, the CDR3 is TGTGCCAGCAGCCTCGCGGGTGGAGAGACCCAGTACTTC. The full variable domain, rest sourced from reference TRBV7-8 and TRBJ2-5, is GAGVSQSPRYKVAKRGQDVALRCDPISGHVSLFWYQQALGQGPEFLTYFQNEAQLDKSGLPSDRFFAERPEGSVSTLKIQRTQQEDSAVYLCASSLAGGETQYFGPGTRLLVL.

The gene calls are TRBV4-1 and TRBJ2-3, with TRBD2 matching 9 bases. Germline V gene data show CDR1 as MGHRA and CDR2 as YSYEKL. Unmatched junction bases numbered 18, after V lost 5 bases and J lost 3 bases. The CDR3 runs to 19 residues. CDR3: CASSWKSRGGAGSTDTQYF. The CDR3 nucleotides read TGCGCCAGCAGCTGGAAATCCCGCGGGGGGGCCGGATCGACAGATACGCAGTATTTT.

The chain employs TRBV4-1 and TRBJ2-5, with 10 bases fitting TRBD1. The CDR3 spans 14 residues. J lost 5 bases, V lost 4 bases, and 4 bases had no gene match. The germline V gene encodes CDR1 MGHRA and CDR2 YSYEKL. CDR3 in amino acids: CASSPGTGVETQYF. The CDR3 bases are TGCGCCAGCAGCCCCGGGACAGGGGTTGAGACCCAGTACTTC.

This clone occurred a few times. The chain employs TRBV6-2 or TRBV6-3 and TRBJ1-6; D gene unclear. Trimming left V 0 bases short and J 11 bases short, with 8 bases between. The CDR3 consists of 13 residues. Germline lookup yields CDR1 MNHEY and CDR2 SVGEGT. The CDR3 DNA follows: TGTGCCAGCAGTTACTCGAGTATCCCACCCCTCCACTTT. Translated: CASSYSSIPPLHF.

This chain joins TRBV7-9 and TRBJ1-5; 7 bases are a match to TRBD1. Unmatched junction bases numbered 3, after V lost 3 bases and J lost 4 bases. CDR1 is SEHNR and CDR2 is FQNEAQ in the germline V gene (reference sequence). The CDR3 runs to 14 residues. DNA for the CDR3: TGTGCCAGCAGCTTCGGACAGGCGAATCAGCCCCAGCATTTT. It encodes CASSFGQANQPQHF. The full variable domain, rest sourced from reference TRBV7-9 and TRBJ1-5, is DTGVSQNPRHKITKRGQNVTFRCDPISEHNRLYWYRQTLGQGPEFLTYFQNEAQLEKSRLLSDRFSAERPKGSFSTLEIQRTEQGDSAMYLCASSFGQANQPQHFGDGTRLSIL.

This chain joins TRBV11-2 and TRBJ2-3; 12 bases map to TRBD2. Losses at the gene ends were 5 bases for V and 4 bases for J; bases not matched to a gene: 4. The CDR3 spans 15 residues. Germline V gives CDR1 SGHAT, CDR2 FQNNGV. CDR3 DNA sequence: TGTGCCAGCAGCCTACTAGCGGGGGGCGCAGATACGCAGTATTTT. Translated, it gives CASSLLAGGADTQYF. The whole variable domain, filled in from reference TRBV11-2 and TRBJ2-3, reads EAGVAQSPRYKIIEKRQSVAFWCNPISGHATLYWYQQILGQGPKLLIQFQNNGVVDDSQLPKDRFSAERLKGVDSTLKIQPAKLEDSAVYLCASSLLAGGADTQYFGPGTRLTVL.

The genes are TRBV29-1 and TRBJ2-7; D may be TRBD1 (5 bases). V was shortened by 5 bases and J by 3 bases, with 17 bases between the two germline ends. The CDR3 is 14 residues long. The V gene's germline CDR1 is SQVTM and CDR2 ANQGSEA. CDR3 in amino acids: CSVSSRGEHYEQYF. The CDR3 bases are TGCAGCGTTTCTTCTAGGGGCGAACACTACGAGCAGTACTTC.